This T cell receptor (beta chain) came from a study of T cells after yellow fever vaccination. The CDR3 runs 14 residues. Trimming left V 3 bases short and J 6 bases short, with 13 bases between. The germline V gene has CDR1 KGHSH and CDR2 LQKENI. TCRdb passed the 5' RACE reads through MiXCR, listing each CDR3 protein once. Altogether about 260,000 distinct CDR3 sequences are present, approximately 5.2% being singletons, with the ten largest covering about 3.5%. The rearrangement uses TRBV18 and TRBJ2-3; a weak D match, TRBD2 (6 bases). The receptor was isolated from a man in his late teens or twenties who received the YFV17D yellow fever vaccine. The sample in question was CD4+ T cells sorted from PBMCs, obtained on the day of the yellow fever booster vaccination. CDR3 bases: TGTGCCAGCTCACCGGAGTGGGGGAGGGATACGCAGTATTTT. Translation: CASSPEWGRDTQYF.